This T cell receptor beta chain is drawn from a study of T cells in Graves' hyperthyroidism and ophthalmopathy (dated 2019 in TCRdb). About the study as a whole: Peripheral blood samples were taken at initial diagnosis, before any treatment was given. The approximately 97 discovery patients were randomly divided into training and test sets at a 7:3 ratio. An independent validation cohort of some 18 hyperthyroidism patients and over 15 patients who later progressed to ophthalmopathy tested prospective prediction of ophthalmopathy. In addition, the study compared T-cell repertoires in thyroid tissue and in blood from roughly six Graves' hyperthyroidism patients. The paper reports TCR Vbeta CDR3 sequencing of approximately 140 peripheral blood samples: around 41 ophthalmopathy, around 80 hyperthyroidism and approximately 17 progressor patients. To identify TCR V-J signatures that set the groups apart, the researchers used a discovery cohort of 90 to 100 patients, made up of 43 with Graves' ophthalmopathy and 57 with stable Graves' hyperthyroidism. Following sampling, methimazole starting at 30 mg daily was given to hyperthyroidism patients, and high-dose intravenous methylprednisolone was given to ophthalmopathy patients. Findings and caveats that apply to the study as a whole: In cross-validation, a model built on a 13 V-J signature told ophthalmopathy apart from stable hyperthyroidism with about 90% sensitivity and roughly 81% specificity, and in testing the same model reached 80%/75%. Most expanded thyroid clonotypes (frequency above 0.001) were also found in blood, which suggests that blood repertoires may mirror thyroid immune responses. Sample size was not statistically predetermined, and blinding of investigators to group allocation was not performed. In validation, progression to ophthalmopathy was predicted by the model with around 71% sensitivity and roughly 72% specificity, a median of approximately 6.5 months before onset.

Stable Graves' hyperthyroidism was defined as the absence of progression to ophthalmopathy over 18 months of follow-up. The hyperthyroidism patients were between 18 and 65 years old and newly diagnosed, with a disease duration of less than 2 months. Any patient with an uncontrolled infection, another autoimmune disease, pregnancy or lactation was excluded. Diagnoses were based on clinical symptoms, serum thyroxine and TRAb, thyroid ultrasound and orbital computed tomography. PBMCs were isolated from about 10 ml of fresh peripheral blood by Ficoll-Paque density gradient centrifugation. Trizol reagent was used to extract total RNA, and RNA quality was then checked on an Agilent 2100 Bioanalyzer. The TCR beta CDR3 regions were amplified from RNA transcripts. For the first round of RT-PCR on the TCR CDR3, the HTBI primer set was used together with the Qiagen OneStep RT-PCR kit. The libraries were constructed in a second round of multiplex PCR and then size-selected and purified. Libraries were sequenced paired-end with 100 bp reads on an Illumina HiSeq2000. In the paper's pipeline: SOAPnuke was used to process the raw data, with reads discarded if the reads contained adapters or uncalled bases, had a mean Phred below 15, or lacked an exact constant-primer or identifier match. COPE v1.2.5 was used to merge high-quality paired reads, and clonotypes were defined as unique nucleotide sequences. Clonotypes were aligned to IMGT TRBV, TRBD and TRBJ reference segments using MiTCR v1.1. Analysis was restricted to V-J combinations with a frequency above 0.0001, which covered 99.2% of repertoires. A TCS score was defined as the ratio between F50 (clonal expansion) and ExV (chaos), using BLOSUM62-based TCRdist between CDR3 peptides within each V-J. Welch's t-statistics and random forest reduced 514 V-J features to roughly 13, which were used in a naive Bayes classifier (R e1071). The public reads were reanalyzed by TCRdb: fastp trimming at Q25, MiXCR alignment, in-frame beta chains only. For every CDR3 protein sequence, its rows merge into one entry that carries the most common genes and DNA. In this record, the V and J calls reflect TCRdb's handling and not the investigators' own analysis. The table for this sample lists around 200,000 distinct CDR3 sequences; approximately 16% of them were counted only once. Together, the top ten hold 44% of the sample.

This clonotype occurred many times. The target of this receptor is not known. No base quality values were provided; no much bigger clone lies one nucleotide off. The germline V end is reduced by 11 bases and the J end by 2 bases; junction bases left unmatched: 12. The CDR3 sequence holds 15 residues, the cysteine and phenylalanine included. CDR3 DNA is the only sequence kept; it has 45 bases, read in frame from the first base. Sequences MDHEN (CDR1) and SYDVKM (CDR2) are obtained from the germline V gene. The sample taken for sequencing was blood. This chain is built from TRBV28 and TRBJ1-5; 7 bases in between match TRBD1. This TCR was sampled from a man in his forties with Graves' hyperthyroidism. The nucleotides read TGTGCCGTTACCTCGTGGGACAGTGGCAATCAGCCCCAGCATTTT. This sequence encodes CAVTSWDSGNQPQHF.